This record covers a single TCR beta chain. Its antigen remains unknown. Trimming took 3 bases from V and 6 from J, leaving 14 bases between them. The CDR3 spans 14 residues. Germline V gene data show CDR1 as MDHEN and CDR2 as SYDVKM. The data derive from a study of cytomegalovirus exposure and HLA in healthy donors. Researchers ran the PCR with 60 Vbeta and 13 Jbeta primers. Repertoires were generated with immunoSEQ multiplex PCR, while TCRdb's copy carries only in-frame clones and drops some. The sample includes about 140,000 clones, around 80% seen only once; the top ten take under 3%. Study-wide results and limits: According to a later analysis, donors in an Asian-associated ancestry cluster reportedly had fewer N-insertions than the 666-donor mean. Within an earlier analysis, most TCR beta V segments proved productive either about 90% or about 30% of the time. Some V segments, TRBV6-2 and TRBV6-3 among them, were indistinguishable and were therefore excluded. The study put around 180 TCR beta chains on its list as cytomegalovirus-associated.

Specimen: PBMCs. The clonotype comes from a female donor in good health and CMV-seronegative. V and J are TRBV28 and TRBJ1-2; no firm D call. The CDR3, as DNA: TGTGCCAGCAGTTTGCCCCAGAGGAGGGATGGCTACACCTTC. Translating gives CASSLPQRRDGYTF.